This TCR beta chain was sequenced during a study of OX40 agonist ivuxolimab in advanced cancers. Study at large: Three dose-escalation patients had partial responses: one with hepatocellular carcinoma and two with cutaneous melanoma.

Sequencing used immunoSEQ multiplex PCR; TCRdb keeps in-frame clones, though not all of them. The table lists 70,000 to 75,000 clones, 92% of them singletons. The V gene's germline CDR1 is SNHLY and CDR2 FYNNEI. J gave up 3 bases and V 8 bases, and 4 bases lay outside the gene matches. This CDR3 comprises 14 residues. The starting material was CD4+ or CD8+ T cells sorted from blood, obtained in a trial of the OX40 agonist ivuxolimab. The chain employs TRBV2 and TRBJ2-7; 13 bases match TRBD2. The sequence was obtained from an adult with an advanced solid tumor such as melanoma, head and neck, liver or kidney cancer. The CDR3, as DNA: TGTGCCAGCTACAGGACTAGCGGGAGCTACGAGCAGTACTTC. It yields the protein CASYRTSGSYEQYF.